The entry below describes one TCR beta chain. Antigen: not known. The data were taken from a study of cytomegalovirus exposure and HLA in healthy donors. Study in general: Early released data had 80 million or so unique TCRs, all coming from HLA-typed donors.

V gave up 6 bases and J gave up 7 bases; unmatched junction bases: 6. CDR1 and CDR2 (germline): MNHEY, SMNVEV (reference sequence). The CDR3 sequence is 13 residues long. Findings and caveats of the study: Later work found that TCR association rates differed between HLA loci; DRB1 had the most and HLA-C the fewest.

PCR used 60 Vbeta primers and 13 Jbeta primers. Measured with immunoSEQ multiplex PCR; TCRdb has only the in-frame clones, and not every one. Of about 130,000 clones listed, around 80% are singletons. The source of this sequence is a female donor in good health and CMV-seronegative. Sample: PBMCs. The rearrangement links TRBV27 to TRBJ2-1; TRBD1 aligns across 7 bases. The CDR3 is CASRTGSVNEQFF. The CDR3 DNA reads TGTGCCAGCAGGACAGGGTCCGTTAATGAGCAGTTCTTC.